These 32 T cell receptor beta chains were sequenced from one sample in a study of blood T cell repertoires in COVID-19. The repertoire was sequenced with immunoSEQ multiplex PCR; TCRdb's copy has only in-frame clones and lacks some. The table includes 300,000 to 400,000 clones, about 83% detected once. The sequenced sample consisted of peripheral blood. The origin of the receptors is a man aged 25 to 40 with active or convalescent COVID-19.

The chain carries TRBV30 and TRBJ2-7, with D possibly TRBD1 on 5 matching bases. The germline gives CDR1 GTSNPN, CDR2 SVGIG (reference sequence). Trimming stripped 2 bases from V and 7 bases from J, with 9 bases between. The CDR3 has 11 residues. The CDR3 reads CAWSPQGEQYF. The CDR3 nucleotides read TGTGCCTGGAGTCCTCAGGGTGAGCAGTACTTC. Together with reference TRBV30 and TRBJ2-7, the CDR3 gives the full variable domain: SQTIHQWPATLVQPVGSPLSLECTVEGTSNPNLYWYRQAAGRGLQLLFYSVGIGQISSEVPQNLSASRPQDRQFILSSKKLLLSDSGFYLCAWSPQGEQYFGPGTRLTVT.

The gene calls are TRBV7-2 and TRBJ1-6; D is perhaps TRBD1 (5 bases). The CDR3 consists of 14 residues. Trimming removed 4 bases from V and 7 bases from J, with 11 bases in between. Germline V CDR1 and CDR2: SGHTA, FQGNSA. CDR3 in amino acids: CASSSRVLNSPLHF. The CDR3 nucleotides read TGTGCCAGCAGCTCCAGGGTCCTAAATTCACCCCTCCACTTT.

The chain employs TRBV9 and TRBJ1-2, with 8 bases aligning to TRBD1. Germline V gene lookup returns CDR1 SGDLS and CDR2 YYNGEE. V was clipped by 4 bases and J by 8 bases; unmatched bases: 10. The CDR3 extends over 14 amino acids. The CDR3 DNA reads TGTGCCAGCAGCTTAATGGACAGGGATGGAGGCTACACCTTC. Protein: CASSLMDRDGGYTF.

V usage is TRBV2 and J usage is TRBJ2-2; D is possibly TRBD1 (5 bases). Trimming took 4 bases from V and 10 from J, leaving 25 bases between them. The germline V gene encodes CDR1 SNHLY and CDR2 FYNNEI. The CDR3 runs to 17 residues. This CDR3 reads CASSVVIGELVKEELFF. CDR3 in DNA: TGTGCCAGCAGTGTTGTAATAGGGGAATTGGTAAAAGAGGAGCTGTTTTTT.

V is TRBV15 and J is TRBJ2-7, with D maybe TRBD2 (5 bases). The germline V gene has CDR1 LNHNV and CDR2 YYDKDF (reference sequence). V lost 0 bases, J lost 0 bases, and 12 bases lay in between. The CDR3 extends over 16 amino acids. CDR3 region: CATSREGRTFSYEQYF. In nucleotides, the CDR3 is TGTGCCACCAGCAGAGAAGGAAGGACTTTCTCCTACGAGCAGTACTTC.

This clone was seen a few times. CDR3 nucleotide sequence: TGTGCCAGCAGTGCTCAACCGGGACAACACAATGAGCAGTTCTTC. It encodes CASSAQPGQHNEQFF. The V and J genes are TRBV2 and TRBJ2-1, with D perhaps TRBD1 (6 bases). There are 15 residues in the CDR3. V was cut by 4 bases and J by 5 bases, with 15 bases left in between. Germline loops: CDR1 SNHLY, CDR2 FYNNEI.

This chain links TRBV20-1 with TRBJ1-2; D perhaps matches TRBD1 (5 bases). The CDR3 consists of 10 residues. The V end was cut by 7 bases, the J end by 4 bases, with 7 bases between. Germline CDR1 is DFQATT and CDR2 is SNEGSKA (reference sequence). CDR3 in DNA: TGCAGTGTCGACAGCTATGGCTACACCTTC. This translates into CSVDSYGYTF.

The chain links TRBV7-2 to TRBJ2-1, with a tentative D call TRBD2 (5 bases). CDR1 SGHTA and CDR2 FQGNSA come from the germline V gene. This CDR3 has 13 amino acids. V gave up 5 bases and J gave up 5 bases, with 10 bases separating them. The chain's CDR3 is CASSRAENNEQFF. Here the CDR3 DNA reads TGTGCCAGCAGCAGAGCGGAGAACAATGAGCAGTTCTTC.

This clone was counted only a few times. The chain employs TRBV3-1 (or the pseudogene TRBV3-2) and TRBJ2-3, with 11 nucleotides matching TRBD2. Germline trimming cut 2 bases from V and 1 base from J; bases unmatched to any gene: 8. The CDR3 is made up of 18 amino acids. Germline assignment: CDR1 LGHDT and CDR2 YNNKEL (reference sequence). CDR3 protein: CASSQFPLLAGGTDTQYF. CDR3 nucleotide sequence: TGTGCCAGCAGCCAATTCCCGTTACTAGCGGGGGGCACAGATACGCAGTATTTT.

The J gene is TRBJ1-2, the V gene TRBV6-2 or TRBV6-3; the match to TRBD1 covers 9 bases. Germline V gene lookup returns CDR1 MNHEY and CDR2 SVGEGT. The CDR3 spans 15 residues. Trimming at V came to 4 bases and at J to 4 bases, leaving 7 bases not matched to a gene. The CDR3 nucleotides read TGTGCCAGCAGTTCCTTGTCGACAGGGGGCTATGGCTACACCTTC. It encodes CASSSLSTGGYGYTF.

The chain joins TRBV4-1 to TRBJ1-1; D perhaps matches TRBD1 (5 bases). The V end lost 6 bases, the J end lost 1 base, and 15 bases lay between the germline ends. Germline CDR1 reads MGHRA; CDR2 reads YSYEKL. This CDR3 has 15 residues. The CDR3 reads CASRIDLGQNTEAFF. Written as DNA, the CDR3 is TGCGCCAGCAGGATAGACCTTGGACAGAACACTGAAGCTTTCTTT.

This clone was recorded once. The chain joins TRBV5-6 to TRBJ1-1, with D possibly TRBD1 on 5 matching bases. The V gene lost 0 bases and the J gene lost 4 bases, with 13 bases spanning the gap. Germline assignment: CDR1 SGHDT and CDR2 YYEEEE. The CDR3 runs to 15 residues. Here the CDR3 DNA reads TGTGCCAGCAGCTTGGCCTGGGCGGGGCGCACTGAAGCTTTCTTT. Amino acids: CASSLAWAGRTEAFF.

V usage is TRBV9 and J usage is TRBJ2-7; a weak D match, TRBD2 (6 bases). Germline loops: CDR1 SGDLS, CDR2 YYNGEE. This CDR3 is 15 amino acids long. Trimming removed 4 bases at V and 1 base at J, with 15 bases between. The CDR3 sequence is CASSPYGGFSYEQYF. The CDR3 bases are TGTGCCAGCAGCCCTTATGGGGGGTTTTCCTACGAGCAGTACTTC.

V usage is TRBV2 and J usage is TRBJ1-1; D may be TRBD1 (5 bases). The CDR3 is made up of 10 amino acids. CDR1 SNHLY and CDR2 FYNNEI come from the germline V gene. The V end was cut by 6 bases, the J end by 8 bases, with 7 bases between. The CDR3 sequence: CASRAGEAFF. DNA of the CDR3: TGTGCCAGCAGGGCAGGGGAAGCTTTCTTT. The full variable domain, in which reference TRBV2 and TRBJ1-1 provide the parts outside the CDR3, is EPEVTQTPSHQVTQMGQEVILRCVPISNHLYFYWYRQILGQKVEFLVSFYNNEISEKSEIFDDQFSVERPDGSNFTLKIRSTKLEDSAMYFCASRAGEAFFGQGTRLTVV.

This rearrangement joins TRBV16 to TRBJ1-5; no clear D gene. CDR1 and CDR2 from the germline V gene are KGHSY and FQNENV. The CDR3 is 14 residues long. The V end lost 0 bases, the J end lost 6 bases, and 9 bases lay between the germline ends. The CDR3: CASSQSQSTQPQHF. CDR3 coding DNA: TGTGCCAGCAGCCAATCCCAGTCCACTCAGCCCCAGCATTTT.

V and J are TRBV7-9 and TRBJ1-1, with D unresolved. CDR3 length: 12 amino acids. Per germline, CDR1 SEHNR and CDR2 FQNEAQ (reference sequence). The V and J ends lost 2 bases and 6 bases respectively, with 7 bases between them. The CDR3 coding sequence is TGTGCCAGCAGCTTATCGGGATCTGAAGCTTTCTTT. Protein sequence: CASSLSGSEAFF.

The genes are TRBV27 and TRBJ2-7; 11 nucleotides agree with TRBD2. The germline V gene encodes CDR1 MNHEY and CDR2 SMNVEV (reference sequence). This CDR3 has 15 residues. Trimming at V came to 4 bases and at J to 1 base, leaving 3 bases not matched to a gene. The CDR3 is CASSSSGGRSYEQYF. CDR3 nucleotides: TGTGCCAGCAGTTCTAGCGGGGGGAGGTCCTACGAGCAGTACTTC.

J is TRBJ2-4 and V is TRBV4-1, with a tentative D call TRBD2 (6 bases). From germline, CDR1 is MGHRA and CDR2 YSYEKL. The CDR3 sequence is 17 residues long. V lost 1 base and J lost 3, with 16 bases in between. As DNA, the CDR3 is TGCGCCAGCAGCCAAGCCCCGGTAGTGGGGGGCAAAAACATTCAGTACTTC. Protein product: CASSQAPVVGGKNIQYF.

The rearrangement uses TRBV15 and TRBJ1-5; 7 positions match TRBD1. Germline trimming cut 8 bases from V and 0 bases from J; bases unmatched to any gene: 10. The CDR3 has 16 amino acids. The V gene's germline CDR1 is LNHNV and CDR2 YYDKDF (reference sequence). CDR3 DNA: TGTGCCACCTCGTCAGGGGGGCGATATAGCAATCAGCCCCAGCATTTT. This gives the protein CATSSGGRYSNQPQHF.

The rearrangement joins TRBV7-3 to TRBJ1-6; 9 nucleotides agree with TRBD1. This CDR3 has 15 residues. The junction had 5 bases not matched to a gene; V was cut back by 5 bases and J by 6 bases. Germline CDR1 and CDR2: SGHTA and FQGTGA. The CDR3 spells CASSPQGQGNSPLHF. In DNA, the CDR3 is TGTGCCAGCAGCCCGCAGGGACAGGGTAATTCACCCCTCCACTTT. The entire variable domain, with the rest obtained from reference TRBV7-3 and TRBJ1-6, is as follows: GAGVSQTPSNKVTEKGKYVELRCDPISGHTALYWYRQSLGQGPEFLIYFQGTGAADDSGLPNDRFFAVRPEGSVSTLKIQRTERGDSAVYLCASSPQGQGNSPLHFGNGTRLTVT.

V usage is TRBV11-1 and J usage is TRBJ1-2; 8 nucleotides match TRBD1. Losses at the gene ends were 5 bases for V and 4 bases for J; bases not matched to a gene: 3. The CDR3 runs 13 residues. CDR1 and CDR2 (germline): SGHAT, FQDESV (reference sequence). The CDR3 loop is CASSPQGGYGYTF. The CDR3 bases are TGTGCCAGCAGCCCACAGGGGGGCTATGGCTACACCTTC.

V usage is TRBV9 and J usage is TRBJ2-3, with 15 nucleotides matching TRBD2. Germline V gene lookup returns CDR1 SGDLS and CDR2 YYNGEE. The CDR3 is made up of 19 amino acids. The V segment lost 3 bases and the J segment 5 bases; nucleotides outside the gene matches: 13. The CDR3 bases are TGTGCCAGCAGCGCAGGGGGCGGACTAGCGGGAGGGCCGATAGATACGCAGTATTTT. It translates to CASSAGGGLAGGPIDTQYF. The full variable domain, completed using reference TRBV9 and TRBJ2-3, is DSGVTQTPKHLITATGQRVTLRCSPRSGDLSVYWYQQSLDQGLQFLIQYYNGEERAKGNILERFSAQQFPDLHSELNLSSLELGDSALYFCASSAGGGLAGGPIDTQYFGPGTRLTVL.

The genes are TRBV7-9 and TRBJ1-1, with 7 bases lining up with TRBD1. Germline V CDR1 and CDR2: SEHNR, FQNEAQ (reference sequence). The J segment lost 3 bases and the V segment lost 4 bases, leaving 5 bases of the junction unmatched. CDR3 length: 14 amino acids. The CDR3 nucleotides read TGTGCCAGCAGCTCGAACAGGGGTCACACTGAAGCTTTCTTT. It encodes CASSSNRGHTEAFF.

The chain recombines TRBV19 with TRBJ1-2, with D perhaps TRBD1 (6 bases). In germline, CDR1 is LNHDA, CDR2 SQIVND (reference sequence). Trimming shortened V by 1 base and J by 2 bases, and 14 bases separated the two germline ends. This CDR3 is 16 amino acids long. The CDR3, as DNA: TGTGCCAGTAGTATAGTACAGAACAGGGCAAACTATGGCTACACCTTC. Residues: CASSIVQNRANYGYTF.

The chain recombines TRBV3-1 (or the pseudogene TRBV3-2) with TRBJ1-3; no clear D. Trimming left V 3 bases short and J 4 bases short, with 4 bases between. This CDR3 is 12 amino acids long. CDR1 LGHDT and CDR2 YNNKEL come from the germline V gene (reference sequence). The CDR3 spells CASSHLGNTIYF. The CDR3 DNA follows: TGTGCCAGCAGCCATCTCGGAAACACCATATATTTT.

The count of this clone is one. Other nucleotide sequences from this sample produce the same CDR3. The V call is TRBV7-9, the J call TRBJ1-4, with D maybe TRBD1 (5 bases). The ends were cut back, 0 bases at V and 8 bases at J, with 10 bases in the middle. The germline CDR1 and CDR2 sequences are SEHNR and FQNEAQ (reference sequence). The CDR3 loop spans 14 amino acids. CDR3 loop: CASSLAQGGEKLFF. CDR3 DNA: TGTGCCAGCAGCTTAGCCCAGGGTGGAGAAAAACTGTTTTTT.

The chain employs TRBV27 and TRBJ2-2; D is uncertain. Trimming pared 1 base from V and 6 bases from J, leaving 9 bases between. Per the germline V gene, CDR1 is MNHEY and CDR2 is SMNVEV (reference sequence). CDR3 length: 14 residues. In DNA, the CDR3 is TGTGCCAGCAGTTTATTTTCTCGAGCCGGGGAGCTGTTTTTT. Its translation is CASSLFSRAGELFF.

Written as DNA, the CDR3 is TGTGCCAGCAGCCCAGACAGTCCCAATGAGCAGTTCTTC. Translated: CASSPDSPNEQFF. This chain joins TRBV6-5 and TRBJ2-1, with D possibly being TRBD1 (5 bases). Germline loops: CDR1 MNHEY, CDR2 SVGAGI. With 6 bases removed from V and 6 bases from J, the gap between germline ends came to 12 bases. The CDR3 has 13 residues.

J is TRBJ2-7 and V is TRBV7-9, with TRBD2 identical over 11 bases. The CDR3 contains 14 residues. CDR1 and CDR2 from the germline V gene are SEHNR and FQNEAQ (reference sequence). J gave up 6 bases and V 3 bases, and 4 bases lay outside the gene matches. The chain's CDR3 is CASSFLAGGSEQYF. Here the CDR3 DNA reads TGTGCCAGCAGCTTTCTAGCGGGGGGCAGCGAGCAGTACTTC.

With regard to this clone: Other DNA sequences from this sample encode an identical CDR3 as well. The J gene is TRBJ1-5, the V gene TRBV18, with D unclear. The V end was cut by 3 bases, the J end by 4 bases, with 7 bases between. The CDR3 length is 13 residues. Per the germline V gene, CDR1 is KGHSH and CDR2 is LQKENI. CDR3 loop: CASSPGSNQPQHF. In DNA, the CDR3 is TGTGCCAGCTCACCCGGGTCGAATCAGCCCCAGCATTTT.

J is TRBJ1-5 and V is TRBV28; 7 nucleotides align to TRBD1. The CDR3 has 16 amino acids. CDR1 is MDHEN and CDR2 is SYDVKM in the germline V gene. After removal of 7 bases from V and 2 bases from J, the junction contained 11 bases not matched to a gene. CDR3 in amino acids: CASTLRQGKRNQPQHF. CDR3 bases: TGTGCCAGCACCCTTCGACAGGGTAAGCGCAATCAGCCCCAGCATTTT.

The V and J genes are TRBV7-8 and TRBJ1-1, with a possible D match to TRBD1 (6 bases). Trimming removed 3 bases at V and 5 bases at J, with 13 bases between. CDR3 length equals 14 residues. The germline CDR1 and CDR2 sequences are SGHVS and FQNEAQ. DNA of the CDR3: TGTGCCAGCAGCTTCGTTCCAGGGGAGACTGAAGCTTTCTTT. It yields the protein CASSFVPGETEAFF.